This T cell receptor beta chain appears in the sequencing data of a study of cytomegalovirus exposure and HLA in healthy donors. PCR involved 60 Vbeta and 13 Jbeta primers. Measured with immunoSEQ multiplex PCR; TCRdb has only the in-frame clones, and not every one. This sample has tens of thousands of clones; around 80% occur once, and the top ten carry roughly 3%. The germline V gene has CDR1 GTSNPN and CDR2 SVGIG (reference sequence). V gave up 5 bases and J gave up 6 bases, with 14 bases separating them. The length of the CDR3 is 13 residues. The material sequenced was PBMCs. This receptor was taken from a man between 45 and 60 years old in good health and CMV-seropositive. The chain joins TRBV30 to TRBJ2-1; D possibly corresponds to TRBD2 (6 bases). CDR3 sequence reads: CAWSTGVRNEQFF. The CDR3 nucleotides read TGTGCCTGGTCGACGGGAGTACGCAATGAGCAGTTCTTC. The whole variable domain, remainder taken from reference TRBV30 and TRBJ2-1, is SQTIHQWPATLVQPVGSPLSLECTVEGTSNPNLYWYRQAAGRGLQLLFYSVGIGQISSEVPQNLSASRPQDRQFILSSKKLLLSDSGFYLCAWSTGVRNEQFFGPGTRLTVL.